These 18 T cell receptor beta chains came from one sample sequenced in a study of beta chain features in type 1 diabetes. The whole isolated RNA underwent reverse transcription, so sequencing captured expressed TCRB transcripts. The repertoire was sequenced with immunoSEQ multiplex PCR; TCRdb's copy has only in-frame clones and lacks some. This table has 200,000 to 300,000 clones, 27% appearing once. Sample: central memory CD4+ T cells from blood. Every receptor here comes from a man aged 25-40 years in good health.

The chain has TRBV6-1 and TRBJ2-7, with 10 bases that match TRBD2. The V segment lost 8 bases and the J segment 0 bases; nucleotides outside the gene matches: 4. Germline loops: CDR1 MNHNS, CDR2 SASEGT. This CDR3 contains 14 residues. CDR3 amino acids: CASGRTSGSYEQYF. The CDR3 bases are TGTGCCAGCGGACGGACTAGCGGCTCCTACGAGCAGTACTTC.

The gene calls are TRBV19 and TRBJ1-5; D unclear. There are 14 residues in the CDR3. Germline V lookup: CDR1 LNHDA, CDR2 SQIVND (reference sequence). The V gene lost 4 bases and the J gene lost 0 bases, with 7 bases spanning the gap. The CDR3 DNA sequence: TGTGCCAGTAGTAGTCCAACTAGCAATCAGCCCCAGCATTTT. Protein sequence: CASSSPTSNQPQHF.

In its sample, this clone was seen a few times. The chain recombines TRBV18 with TRBJ2-3; D gene uncertain. CDR3 size: 12 residues. Germline values: CDR1 KGHSH, CDR2 LQKENI. Trimming pared 0 bases from V and 11 bases from J, leaving 9 bases between. The CDR3 bases are TGTGCCAGCTCACCACCTTCTAGGTTGCAGTATTTT. Its translation is CASSPPSRLQYF. Drawing the rest from reference TRBV18 and TRBJ2-3, the complete variable domain is NAGVMQNPRHLVRRRGQEARLRCSPMKGHSHVYWYRQLPEEGLKFMVYLQKENIIDESGMPKERFSAEFPKEGPSILRIQQVVRGDSAAYFCASSPPSRLQYFGPGTRLTVL.

A few counts support this clone. V is TRBV29-1 and J is TRBJ1-2, with 7 bases identical to TRBD1. Per germline, CDR1 SQVTM and CDR2 ANQGSEA. The CDR3 runs 15 residues. V shed 5 bases, J shed 3 bases, and the junction held 12 bases outside the gene matches. The CDR3 region has the DNA TGCAGCGTTATCAGGGGTATAGGGGGCGACTATGGCTACACCTTC. Its protein product is CSVIRGIGGDYGYTF.

This clone was counted between two and nine times. The chain uses TRBV6-8 and TRBJ1-5; D ambiguous. The V end lost 6 bases, the J end lost 6 bases, and 12 bases lay between the germline ends. The CDR3 is 13 amino acids. The germline CDR1 and CDR2 sequences are MNHGY and SAAAGT. The CDR3 sequence: CASSPGAGQPQHF. As DNA, the CDR3 is TGTGCCAGCAGCCCTGGTGCGGGTCAGCCCCAGCATTTT.

The V call is TRBV5-6, the J call TRBJ2-7; TRBD1 matches at 8 bases. Germline CDR1 reads SGHDT; CDR2 reads YYEEEE. The trim removed 4 bases at V and 3 bases at J, leaving 6 bases unmatched. This CDR3 region has 14 residues. The CDR3, as DNA: TGTGCCAGCAGCAGAGGGACAGGAATCTACGAGCAGTACTTC. It translates to CASSRGTGIYEQYF.

This clone was seen just once. The genes are TRBV5-1 and TRBJ2-1, with TRBD2 matching over 8 bases. Germline values: CDR1 SGHRS, CDR2 YFSETQ. This CDR3 contains 14 residues. V dropped 7 bases and J dropped 0; count of bases not matched to a gene: 3. The CDR3 sequence is CASSAGDSYNEQFF. The DNA of the CDR3 is TGCGCCAGCTCAGCGGGGGACTCCTACAATGAGCAGTTCTTC.

In regard to this clone: One base away lies a much larger clone, so this may be a sequencing read error. The V call is TRBV30, the J call TRBJ1-1; D unclear. The CDR3 has 15 amino acids. V gave up 6 bases and J gave up 5 bases, with 22 bases separating them. CDR1 is GTSNPN, CDR2 SVGIG, per germline (reference sequence). The CDR3 DNA sequence: TGTGCCTGTAGAGCCCCGGACCGAGAGGGAACTGAAGCTTTCTTT. It specifies CACRAPDREGTEAFF.

This clone was observed a handful of times. The CDR3 is CASSQPGQGTEAFF. Here the CDR3 DNA reads TGTGCCAGCAGCCAACCCGGACAGGGCACTGAAGCTTTCTTT. V usage is TRBV4-2 and J usage is TRBJ1-1, with TRBD1 matching 8 bases. Looked up from germline, CDR1 is LGHNA and CDR2 is YNFKEQ. The length of the CDR3 is 14 residues. J was trimmed by 4 bases and V by 2 bases; bases with no gene match: 3.

Here the CDR3 reads CASSPSMQGFGYEQYF. CDR3 in DNA: TGTGCCAGTAGTCCCTCTATGCAGGGGTTTGGCTACGAGCAGTACTTC. V usage is TRBV19 and J usage is TRBJ2-7, with a weak D call TRBD1 (6 bases). V was shortened by 5 bases and J by 3 bases, with 20 bases between the two germline ends. The CDR3 extends over 16 amino acids. Germline CDR1 reads LNHDA; CDR2 reads SQIVND (reference sequence).

The rearrangement joins TRBV6-1 to TRBJ1-1; the D gene is possibly TRBD1 (6 bases). CDR1 is MNHNS and CDR2 is SASEGT in the germline V gene. Trimming left V 7 bases short and J 7 bases short, with 16 bases between. The length of the CDR3 is 13 residues. For the CDR3, the DNA is TGTGCCAGCATTGTCCGAGACAGGAGTGAAGCTTTCTTT. Translated: CASIVRDRSEAFF.

This clone was seen a few times. The chain employs TRBV19 and TRBJ2-4, with 7 bases matching TRBD1. With V trimmed by 6 bases and J by 6 bases, 5 bases remained unmatched. Germline values: CDR1 LNHDA, CDR2 SQIVND (reference sequence). There are 13 residues in the CDR3. The CDR3 region has the DNA TGTGCCAGTAGACAGGGGTCTATAAACATTCAGTACTTC. It is translated as CASRQGSINIQYF.

Details on this clone: Other DNA sequences of this sample code for an identical CDR3. V gene TRBV25-1 combines with J gene TRBJ2-7; TRBD1 agrees at 7 bases. Unmatched junction bases numbered 1, after V lost 4 bases and J lost 1 base. The CDR3 spans 13 residues. Germline V gene sequence: CDR1 MGHDK, CDR2 SYGVNS. The CDR3 is CASSGTGSYEQYF. In nucleotides, the CDR3 is TGTGCCAGCAGTGGGACAGGTTCCTACGAGCAGTACTTC.

The chain carries TRBV5-1 and TRBJ2-7; no definite D call. Trimming removed 0 bases at V and 2 bases at J, with 9 bases between. The CDR3 extends over 14 amino acids. CDR1 SGHRS and CDR2 YFSETQ come from the germline V gene. CDR3 sequence: CASSLAYEAYEQYF. CDR3 coding DNA: TGCGCCAGCAGCTTGGCCTACGAAGCCTACGAGCAGTACTTC.

This clone was seen once. The rearrangement joins TRBV30 to TRBJ2-1; 10 bases match TRBD2. The CDR3 loop spans 19 amino acids. Germline-derived CDR1 and CDR2 are GTSNPN and SVGIG (reference sequence). V lost 3 bases, J lost 1 base, and 15 bases stayed unmatched. This CDR3 is CAWRGQGARTSGSYNEQFF. CDR3 bases: TGTGCCTGGAGAGGCCAGGGGGCCCGGACTAGCGGTTCCTACAATGAGCAGTTCTTC.

The rearrangement uses TRBV30 and TRBJ2-7; TRBD2 might be the D (5 bases). Per germline, CDR1 GTSNPN and CDR2 SVGIG (reference sequence). CDR3 size: 13 residues. Trimming cost V 8 bases and J 6 bases, with 20 bases left between them. CDR3 sequence reads: CAPGDGRMSEQYF. CDR3 bases: TGTGCCCCCGGGGATGGGCGAATGAGCGAGCAGTACTTC.

This clone was recorded at least ten times. The V call is TRBV5-1, the J call TRBJ2-3; 8 nucleotides match TRBD1. The CDR3 spans 15 residues. Per the germline V gene, CDR1 is SGHRS and CDR2 is YFSETQ. V lost 4 bases and J lost 3; bases outside the gene matches: 7. The CDR3 region has the DNA TGCGCCAGCAGCCCGGACAGGGTGTCGACAGATACGCAGTATTTT. Translated, it gives CASSPDRVSTDTQYF.

This clone showed up many times. Within the sample, other DNA sequences also encode this same CDR3. The chain links TRBV25-1 to TRBJ2-6; D is undetermined. V shed 6 bases and J shed 2 bases, with 11 bases lying between them. The CDR3 totals 15 residues. The germline gives CDR1 MGHDK, CDR2 SYGVNS. The CDR3 DNA reads as TGTGCCAGCAGCGTAATTGGGGCTGGGGCCAACGTCCTGACTTTC. It translates to CASSVIGAGANVLTF.